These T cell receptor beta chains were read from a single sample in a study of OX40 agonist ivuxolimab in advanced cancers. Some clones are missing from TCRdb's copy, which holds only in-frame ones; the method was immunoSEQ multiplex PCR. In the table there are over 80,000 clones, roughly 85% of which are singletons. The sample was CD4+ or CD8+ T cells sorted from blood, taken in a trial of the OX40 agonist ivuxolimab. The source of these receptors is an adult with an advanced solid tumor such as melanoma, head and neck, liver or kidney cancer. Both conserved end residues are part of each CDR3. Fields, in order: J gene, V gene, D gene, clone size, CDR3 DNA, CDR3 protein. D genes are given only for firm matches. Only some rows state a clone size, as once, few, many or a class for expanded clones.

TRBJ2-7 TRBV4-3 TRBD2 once TGCGCCAGCAGCCAACAACAAGAAAGCGGGGCGCCCTACGAGCAGTACTTC CASSQQQESGAPYEQYF
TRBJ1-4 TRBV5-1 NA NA TGCGCCAGCGGCCCCGGACAGCAGAATGAAAAACTGTTTTTT CASGPGQQNEKLFF
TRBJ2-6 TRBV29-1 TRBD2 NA TGCAGCGTTCGAGGACTAGCGGGGGTCTCTGGGGCCAACGTCCTGACTTTC CSVRGLAGVSGANVLTF
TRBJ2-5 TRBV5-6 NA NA TGTGCCAGCAGCAAACAAGAGACCCAGTACTTC CASSKQETQYF
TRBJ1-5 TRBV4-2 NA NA TGTGCCAGCAGCCAAGGGACGGGCGGGAGTCAGCCCCAGCATTTT CASSQGTGGSQPQHF
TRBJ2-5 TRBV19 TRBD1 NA TGTGCCAGTAGTGACAGGGGAGGCGTCGAGACCCAGTACTTC CASSDRGGVETQYF
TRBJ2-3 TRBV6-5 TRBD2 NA TGTGCCAGCAGTTTGAGCCGGGGGGTGACAGATACGCAGTATTTT CASSLSRGVTDTQYF
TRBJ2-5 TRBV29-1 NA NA TGCAGCTCCTTCGGGTTTCGAGAGACCCAGTACTTC CSSFGFRETQYF
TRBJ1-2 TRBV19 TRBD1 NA TGTGCCAGTAGAGGGACAGGGGATGGCTACACCTTC CASRGTGDGYTF
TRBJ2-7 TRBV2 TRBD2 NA TGTGCCAGCAATATTAGGACTAGCAGATACGAGCAGTACTTC CASNIRTSRYEQYF
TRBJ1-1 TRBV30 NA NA TGTGCCTGGGCGAACCCTCCGGGACACCAAGGAGGGGGGTCTTTCTTT CAWANPPGHQGGGSFF
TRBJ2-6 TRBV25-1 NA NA TGTGCCAGCAGACCCGACGGCGGGGCGGCTGGGGCCAACGTCCTGACTTTC CASRPDGGAAGANVLTF
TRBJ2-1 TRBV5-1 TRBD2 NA TGCGCCAGCAGCGCCGGACTAGCGGGGGGAGATGAGCAGTTCTTC CASSAGLAGGDEQFF
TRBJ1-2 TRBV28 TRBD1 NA TGTGCCAGCAGTCCAGGGACAGGGACGAACTATGGCTACACCTTC CASSPGTGTNYGYTF
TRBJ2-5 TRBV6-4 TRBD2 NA TGTGCCAGCAGTGACAATCGAGCGGGGGGAGAGACCCAGTACTTC CASSDNRAGGETQYF
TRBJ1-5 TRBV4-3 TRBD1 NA TGCGCCAGCAGCCAAGATAAGGACAGGGGGCTTCAGCCCCAGCATTTT CASSQDKDRGLQPQHF
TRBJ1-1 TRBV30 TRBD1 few TGTGCCTGGAGTGTCCAGGGGGACACTGAAGCTTTCTTT CAWSVQGDTEAFF
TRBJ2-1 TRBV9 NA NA TGTGCCAGCAGCGTATTAACCGGGGGAGGTGAGCAGTTCTTC CASSVLTGGGEQFF
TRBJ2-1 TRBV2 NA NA TGTGCCAGCAGTGAATTTCGACAGTACAATGAGCAGTTCTTC CASSEFRQYNEQFF
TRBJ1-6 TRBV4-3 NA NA TGCGCCAGCAGCCAAGAACGGGGGGCGGGTAATTCACCCCTCCACTTT CASSQERGAGNSPLHF
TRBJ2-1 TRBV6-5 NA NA TGTGCCAGCAGTTACCTGGTAGGTGAGCAGTTCTTC CASSYLVGEQFF
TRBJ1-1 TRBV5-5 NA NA TGTGCCAGCAGCTTGGTAGGGGGACTAAACACTGAAGCTTTCTTT CASSLVGGLNTEAFF
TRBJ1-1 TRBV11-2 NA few TGTGCCAGCAGCTCCCTGGGGTACCCGAACACTGAAGCTTTCTTT CASSSLGYPNTEAFF
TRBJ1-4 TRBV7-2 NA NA TGTGCCAGCAGCGCCCCACTGGGGCGCGAATCCACTAATGAAAAACTGTTTTTT CASSAPLGRESTNEKLFF
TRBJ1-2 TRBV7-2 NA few TGTGCCAGCAGCCCCCCTGCGCGCAGCATATTTGGCTACACCTTC CASSPPARSIFGYTF
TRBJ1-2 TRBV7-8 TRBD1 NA TGTGCCAGCGGCCAACGACGGGACAGGGACGATAGCGGGGATGGCTACACCTTC CASGQRRDRDDSGDGYTF
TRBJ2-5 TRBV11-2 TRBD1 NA TGTGCCAGCAGCTCGGGACAGCCAGGGTTAGAGACCCAGTACTTC CASSSGQPGLETQYF
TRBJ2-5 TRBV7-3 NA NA TGTGCCAGCAGCACCGGGACGCATGGGACCCAGTACTTC CASSTGTHGTQYF
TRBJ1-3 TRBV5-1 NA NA TGCGCCAGCAGCTTGGCCCATGGGGCTCGAAACACCATATATTTT CASSLAHGARNTIYF
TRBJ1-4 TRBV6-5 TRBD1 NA TGTGCCAGCAGCTCAGGGGGCGCTTATGAAAAACTGTTTTTT CASSSGGAYEKLFF
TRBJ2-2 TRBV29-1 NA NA TGCAGCGTTGTGGAGGGGGCGCTCAGCGGGGAGCTGTTTTTT CSVVEGALSGELFF
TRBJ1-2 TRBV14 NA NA TGTGCCAGCAGCCAAGAAAGGCACTATGGCTACACCTTC CASSQERHYGYTF
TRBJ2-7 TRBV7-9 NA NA TGTGCCAGCAGCCCTGGCGGTGGGACACCCTCCTACGAGCAGTACTTC CASSPGGGTPSYEQYF
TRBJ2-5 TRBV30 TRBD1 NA TGTGCCTGGAGTGAGGGGGCAGAGACCCAGTACTTC CAWSEGAETQYF
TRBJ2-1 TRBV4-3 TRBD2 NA TGCGCCAGCAGCCAAGTCTCGGGGGGGAGAAACAATGAGCAGTTCTTC CASSQVSGGRNNEQFF
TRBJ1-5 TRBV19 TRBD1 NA TGTGCCAGTAGTATAGACCGGGACAGGCTTTATCAGCCCCAGCATTTT CASSIDRDRLYQPQHF
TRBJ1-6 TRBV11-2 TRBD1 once TGTGCCAGCAGCTCCAGGGGGGGAAATTCACCCCTCCACTTT CASSSRGGNSPLHF
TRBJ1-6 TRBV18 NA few TGTGCCAGCTCAGTGGGCAGGGCTAATGATTCACCCCTCCACTTT CASSVGRANDSPLHF
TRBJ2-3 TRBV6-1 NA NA TGTGCCAGCAGTGAACTCGCGCGACGAGCCACAGATACGCAGTATTTT CASSELARRATDTQYF
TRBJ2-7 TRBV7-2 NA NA TGTGCCAGCAGCATCGGACAGAGTTCCTCCTACGAGCAGTACTTC CASSIGQSSSYEQYF
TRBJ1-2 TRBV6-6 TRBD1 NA TGTGCCAGCAGCCAGGACCCCGACAGGGGGAACTATGGCTACACCTTC CASSQDPDRGNYGYTF
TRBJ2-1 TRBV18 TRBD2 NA TGTGCCAGCTCACCATCTACTAGCGGGGGGATGTACAATGAGCAGTTCTTC CASSPSTSGGMYNEQFF
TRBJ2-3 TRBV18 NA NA TGTGCCAGCTCACCTAACCCACAGGGAGACAGCACAGATACGCAGTATTTT CASSPNPQGDSTDTQYF
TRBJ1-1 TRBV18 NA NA TGTGCCAGCTCAATCACAACGGGACAAGGTGACACTGAAGCTTTCTTT CASSITTGQGDTEAFF
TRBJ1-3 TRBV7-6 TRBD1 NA TGTGCCAGCAGCTTAGAACCTCCCGGGACAGGGACGTCTGGAAACACCATATATTTT CASSLEPPGTGTSGNTIYF
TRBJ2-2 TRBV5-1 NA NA TGCGCCAGCAGCCTCGGGACACCGAACACCGGGGAGCTGTTTTTT CASSLGTPNTGELFF
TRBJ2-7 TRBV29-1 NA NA TGCAGCGTTCGCCAGCAGACACGCGAGCAGTACTTC CSVRQQTREQYF
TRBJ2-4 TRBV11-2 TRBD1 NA TGTGCCAGCAGCTTGACCGGGACAGGGTATCGGAACATTCAGTACTTC CASSLTGTGYRNIQYF
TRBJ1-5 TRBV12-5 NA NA TGTGCTAGTGGTTTGGTCGGGCCCCAGCATTTT CASGLVGPQHF
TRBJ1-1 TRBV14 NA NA TGTGCCAGCAGCCAAACAATGAACACTGAAGCTTTCTTT CASSQTMNTEAFF
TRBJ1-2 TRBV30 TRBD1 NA TGTGCCTGCTGGACGAGACAGGGTCGTGGCTACACCTTC CACWTRQGRGYTF
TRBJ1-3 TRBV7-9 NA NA TGTGCCAGCAGCTTTGGGGTTGACGGAAACACCATATATTTT CASSFGVDGNTIYF
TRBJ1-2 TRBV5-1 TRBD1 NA TGCGCCAGCAGCGGGACAGGGGATGGCTACACCTTC CASSGTGDGYTF
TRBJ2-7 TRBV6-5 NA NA TGTGCCAGCAGTTTTGATGCAGACTACGAGCAGTACTTC CASSFDADYEQYF
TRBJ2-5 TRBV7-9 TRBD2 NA TGTGCCAGCAGCTTCCTACCGGCGGGGGGCCTCCAAGAGACCCAGTACTTC CASSFLPAGGLQETQYF
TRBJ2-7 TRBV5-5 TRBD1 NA TGTGCCAGCAGCCCGTACGGGACAGGGGTTTACGAGCAGTACTTC CASSPYGTGVYEQYF
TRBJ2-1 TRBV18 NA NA TGTGCCAGCTCACCGCAGAGGGGGGGGACTAATGAGCAGTTCTTC CASSPQRGGTNEQFF